The T cell receptor beta chain described here comes from a study of OX40 agonist ivuxolimab in advanced cancers. In the study overall: Past anti-PD-1, anti-PD-L1 or anti-CTLA-4 therapy was accepted, and roughly 42% had received some.

Worth noting for this clone: Its target is not known.

This CDR3 region has 16 residues. CDR1 is LNHDA, CDR2 SQIVND, per germline (reference sequence). The V end was cut by 0 bases, the J end by 4 bases, with 12 bases between. Whole-study results and caveats: Clonal expansion was seen in CD4+ and CD8+ blood T cells by week 6 at 0.1 to 3.0 mg/kg.

Clones were read by immunoSEQ multiplex PCR, and TCRdb kept only the in-frame ones, dropping some. The sample holds approximately 70,000 clones, around 89% seen once. The source of this sequence is an adult with an advanced solid tumor such as melanoma, head and neck, liver or kidney cancer. The J gene is TRBJ2-2, the V gene TRBV19; unclear D gene. The specimen was CD4+ or CD8+ T cells sorted from blood, collected in a trial of the OX40 agonist ivuxolimab. For the CDR3, the DNA is TGTGCCAGTAGTATAGAACCACTGCGCGGCACCGGGGAGCTGTTTTTT. Translating it yields CASSIEPLRGTGELFF.